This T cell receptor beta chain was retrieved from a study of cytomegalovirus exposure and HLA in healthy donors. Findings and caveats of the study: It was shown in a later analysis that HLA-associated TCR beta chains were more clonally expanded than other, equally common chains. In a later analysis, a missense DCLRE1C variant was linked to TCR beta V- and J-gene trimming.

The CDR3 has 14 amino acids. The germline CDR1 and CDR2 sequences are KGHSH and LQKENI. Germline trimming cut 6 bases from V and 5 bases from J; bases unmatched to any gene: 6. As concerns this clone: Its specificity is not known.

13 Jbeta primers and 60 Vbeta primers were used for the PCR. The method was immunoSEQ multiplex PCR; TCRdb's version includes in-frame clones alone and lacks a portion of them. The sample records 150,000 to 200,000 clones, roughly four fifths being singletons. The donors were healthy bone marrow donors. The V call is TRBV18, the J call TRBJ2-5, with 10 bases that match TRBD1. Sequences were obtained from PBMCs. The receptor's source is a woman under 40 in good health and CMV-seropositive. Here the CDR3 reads CASSPGTGDETQYF. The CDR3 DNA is TGTGCCAGCTCCCCCGGGACAGGGGATGAGACCCAGTACTTC.